This section outlines one T cell receptor (beta chain) sequence together with its context. Its antigen is not known. The CDR3 loop spans 13 amino acids. Per the germline V gene, CDR1 is SGHTA and CDR2 is FQGTGA. Trimming cost V 4 bases and J 0 bases, with 3 bases left between them. This sample was taken from a study of cytomegalovirus exposure and HLA in healthy donors. Study-level points and caveats: Rare sequences made up most TCRs, while some public TCRs were found in many donors. Reportedly, cytomegalovirus status was diagnosed with high sensitivity and specificity.

PCR amplification relied on 60 Vbeta primers (plus 13 Jbeta primers). Assay: immunoSEQ multiplex PCR; the TCRdb copy retains only in-frame clones and omits some. This table holds 180,000 or so clones, roughly 80% found once. This chain links TRBV7-3 with TRBJ2-2, with D uncertain. Material: PBMCs. The sequence was obtained from a female donor in good health and CMV-seronegative. CDR3 sequence (DNA): TGTGCCAGCAGCTCCACGAACACCGGGGAGCTGTTTTTT. Translating gives CASSSTNTGELFF.